This TCR beta chain was retrieved from a study of PD-1 blockade in classical Hodgkin lymphoma. Points from the study as a whole: CD4+ TCR diversity rose significantly by C4D1, and CD8+ TCR diversity did not.

The data were produced by immunoSEQ multiplex PCR, yet TCRdb's version contains in-frame clones alone and is incomplete. The sample contains some 13,000 clones, over 80% of which appear only once. Remarks on this clone: Its antigen is still unknown.

Brentuximab vedotin exposure varied, and every patient relapsed after autologous stem cell transplantation. V lost 1 base and J lost 0, with 10 bases in between. CDR3 length equals 15 residues. Per the germline V gene, CDR1 is SGHNT and CDR2 is YENEEA. This sequence joins TRBV11-3 and TRBJ2-7; the D gene is possibly TRBD2 (5 bases). The TCR sequence derives from a human donor with classical Hodgkin lymphoma. This specimen consisted of peripheral blood mononuclear cells (PBMCs), obtained at baseline. CDR3: CASSLGGLYSYEQYF. CDR3 coding DNA: TGTGCCAGCAGCTTAGGCGGGCTATACTCCTACGAGCAGTACTTC.